This entry is about one T cell receptor (beta chain). The DNA is left out, because the CDR3 cannot be placed on it with certainty; the CDR3 is given as TCRdb lists it. Clones were read by immunoSEQ multiplex PCR, and TCRdb kept only the in-frame ones, dropping some. The sample has fewer than 600,000 clones, roughly 90% seen once. Germline V gives CDR1 MNHEY, CDR2 SVGEGT. The CDR3 spans 13 residues, counting both ends. The record originates from a study of blood T cell repertoires in COVID-19. The sample was PBMCs or T cells enriched from blood (not recorded which). The receptor's source is a woman aged 35 to 49 who had recovered from COVID-19. This chain joins TRBV6-2 or TRBV6-3 and TRBJ2-7; the D call in the table, TRBD2, was not verified against the DNA. This CDR3 is CASSSSGAGEQYF.